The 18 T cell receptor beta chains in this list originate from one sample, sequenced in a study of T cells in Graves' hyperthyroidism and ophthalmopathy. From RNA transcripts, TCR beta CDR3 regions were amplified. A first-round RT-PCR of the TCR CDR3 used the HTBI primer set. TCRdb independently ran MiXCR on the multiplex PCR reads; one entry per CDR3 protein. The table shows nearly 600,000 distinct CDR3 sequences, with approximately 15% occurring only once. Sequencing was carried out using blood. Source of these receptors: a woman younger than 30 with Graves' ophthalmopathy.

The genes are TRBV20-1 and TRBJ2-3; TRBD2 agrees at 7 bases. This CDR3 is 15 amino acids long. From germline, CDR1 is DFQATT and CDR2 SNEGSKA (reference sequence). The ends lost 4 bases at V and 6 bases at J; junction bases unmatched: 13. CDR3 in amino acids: CSAKPGGAGRDTQYF. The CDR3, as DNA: TGCAGTGCTAAGCCTGGGGGAGCGGGAAGGGATACGCAGTATTTT.

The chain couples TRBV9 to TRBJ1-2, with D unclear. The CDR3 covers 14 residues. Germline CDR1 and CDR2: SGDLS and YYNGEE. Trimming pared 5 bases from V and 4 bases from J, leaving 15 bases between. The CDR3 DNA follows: TGTGCCAGCAGGGAATCCTCAAGTTCCTATGGCTACACCTTC. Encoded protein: CASRESSSSYGYTF. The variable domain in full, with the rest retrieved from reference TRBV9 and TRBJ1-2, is DSGVTQTPKHLITATGQRVTLRCSPRSGDLSVYWYQQSLDQGLQFLIQYYNGEERAKGNILERFSAQQFPDLHSELNLSSLELGDSALYFCASRESSSSYGYTFGSGTRLTVV.

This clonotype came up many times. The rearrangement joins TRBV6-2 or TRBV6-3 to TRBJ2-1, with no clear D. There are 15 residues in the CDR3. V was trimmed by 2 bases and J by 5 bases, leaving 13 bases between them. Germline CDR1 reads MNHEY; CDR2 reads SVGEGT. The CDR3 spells CASSYRRFLHNEQFF. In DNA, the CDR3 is TGTGCCAGCAGTTACCGTCGATTCCTTCACAATGAGCAGTTCTTC.

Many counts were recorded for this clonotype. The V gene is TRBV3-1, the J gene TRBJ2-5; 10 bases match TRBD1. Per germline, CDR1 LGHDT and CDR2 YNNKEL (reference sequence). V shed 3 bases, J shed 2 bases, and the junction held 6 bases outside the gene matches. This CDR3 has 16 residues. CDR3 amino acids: CASSQARTGGQETQYF. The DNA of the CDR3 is TGTGCCAGCAGCCAGGCTCGGACAGGGGGACAAGAGACCCAGTACTTC.

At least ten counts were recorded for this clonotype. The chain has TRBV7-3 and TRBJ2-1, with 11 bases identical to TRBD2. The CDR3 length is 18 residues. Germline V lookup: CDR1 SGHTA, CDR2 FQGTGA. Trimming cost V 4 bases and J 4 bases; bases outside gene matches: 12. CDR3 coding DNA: TGTGCCAGCAGCTCCGGTTATCTGACTAGCGGGATTTACAATGAGCAGTTCTTC. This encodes CASSSGYLTSGIYNEQFF.

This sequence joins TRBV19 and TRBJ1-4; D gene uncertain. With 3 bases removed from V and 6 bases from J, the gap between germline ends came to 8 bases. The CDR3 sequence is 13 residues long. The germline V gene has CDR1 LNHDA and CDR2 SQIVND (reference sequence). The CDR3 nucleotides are TGTGCCAGTAGTATTGTTGGGGATGAAAAACTGTTTTTT. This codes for CASSIVGDEKLFF. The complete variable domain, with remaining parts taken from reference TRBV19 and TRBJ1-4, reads DGGITQSPKYLFRKEGQNVTLSCEQNLNHDAMYWYRQDPGQGLRLIYYSQIVNDFQKGDIAEGYSVSREKKESFPLTVTSAQKNPTAFYLCASSIVGDEKLFFGSGTQLSVL.

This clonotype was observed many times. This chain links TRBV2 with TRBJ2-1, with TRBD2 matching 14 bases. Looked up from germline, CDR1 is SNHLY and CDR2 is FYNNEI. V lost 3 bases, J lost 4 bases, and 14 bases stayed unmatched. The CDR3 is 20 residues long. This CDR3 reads CASSDAPSGTSGRIYNEQFF. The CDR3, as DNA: TGTGCCAGCAGTGATGCTCCTTCTGGGACTAGCGGGAGAATATACAATGAGCAGTTCTTC. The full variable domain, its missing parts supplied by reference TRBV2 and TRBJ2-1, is EPEVTQTPSHQVTQMGQEVILRCVPISNHLYFYWYRQILGQKVEFLVSFYNNEISEKSEIFDDQFSVERPDGSNFTLKIRSTKLEDSAMYFCASSDAPSGTSGRIYNEQFFGPGTRLTVL.

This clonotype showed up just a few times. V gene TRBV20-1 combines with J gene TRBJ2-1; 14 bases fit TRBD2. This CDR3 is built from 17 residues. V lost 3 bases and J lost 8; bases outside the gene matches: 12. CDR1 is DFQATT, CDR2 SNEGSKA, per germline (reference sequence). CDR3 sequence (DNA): TGCAGTGCTAGTGGGGGGGGACTAGCGGGAGAAATCCATGAGCAGTTCTTC. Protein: CSASGGGLAGEIHEQFF.

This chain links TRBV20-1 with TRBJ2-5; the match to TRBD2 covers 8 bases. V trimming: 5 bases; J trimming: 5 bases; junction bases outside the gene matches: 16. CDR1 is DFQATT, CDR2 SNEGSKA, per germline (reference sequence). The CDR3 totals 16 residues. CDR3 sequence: CSALDVAGGPGETQYF. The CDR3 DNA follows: TGCAGTGCTCTCGACGTGGCGGGAGGCCCAGGGGAGACCCAGTACTTC.

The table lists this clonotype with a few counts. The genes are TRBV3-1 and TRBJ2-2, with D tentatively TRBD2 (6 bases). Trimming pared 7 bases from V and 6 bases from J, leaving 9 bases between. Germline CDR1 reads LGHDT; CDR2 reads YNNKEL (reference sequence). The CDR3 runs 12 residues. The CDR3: CASKWGAGELFF. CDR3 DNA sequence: TGTGCCAGCAAGTGGGGGGCCGGGGAGCTGTTTTTT.

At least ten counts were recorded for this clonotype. In DNA form, the CDR3 reads TGTGCCAGCAGTTCGTTAAGGGTCAATCAGCCCCAGCATTTT. This codes for CASSSLRVNQPQHF. This chain uses TRBV6-5 with TRBJ1-5, with D hard to call. V was shortened by 4 bases and J by 3 bases, with 10 bases between the two germline ends. The CDR3 extends over 14 amino acids. CDR1 is MNHEY, CDR2 SVGAGI, per germline.

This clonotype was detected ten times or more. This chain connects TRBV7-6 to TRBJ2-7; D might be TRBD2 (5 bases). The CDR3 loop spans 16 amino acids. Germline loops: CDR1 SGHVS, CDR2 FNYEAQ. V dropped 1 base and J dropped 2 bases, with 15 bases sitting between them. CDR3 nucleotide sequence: TGTGCCAGCAGCTTAGGTGCTAGCCTTGCCCCCTACGAGCAGTACTTC. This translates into CASSLGASLAPYEQYF.

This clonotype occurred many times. CDR3 sequence reads: CSAQRRGSEAFF. For the CDR3, the DNA is TGCAGTGCACAGAGGAGGGGATCTGAAGCTTTCTTT. The rearrangement links TRBV20-1 to TRBJ1-1; a weak D match, TRBD1 (5 bases). The CDR3 has 12 amino acids. With 6 bases removed from V and 6 bases from J, the gap between germline ends came to 14 bases. Per germline, CDR1 DFQATT and CDR2 SNEGSKA (reference sequence).

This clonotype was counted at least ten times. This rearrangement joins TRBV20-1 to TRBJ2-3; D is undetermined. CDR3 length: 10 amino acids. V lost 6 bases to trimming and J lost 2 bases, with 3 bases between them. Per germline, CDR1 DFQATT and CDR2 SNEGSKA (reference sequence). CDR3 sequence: CSALTDTQYF. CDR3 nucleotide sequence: TGCAGTGCCCTCACAGATACGCAGTATTTT.

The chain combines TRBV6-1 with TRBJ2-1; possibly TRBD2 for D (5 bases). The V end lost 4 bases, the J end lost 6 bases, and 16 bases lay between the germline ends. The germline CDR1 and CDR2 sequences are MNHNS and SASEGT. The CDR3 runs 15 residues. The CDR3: CASSALDIEGNEQFF. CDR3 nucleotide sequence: TGTGCCAGCAGTGCCCTAGACATCGAGGGCAATGAGCAGTTCTTC.

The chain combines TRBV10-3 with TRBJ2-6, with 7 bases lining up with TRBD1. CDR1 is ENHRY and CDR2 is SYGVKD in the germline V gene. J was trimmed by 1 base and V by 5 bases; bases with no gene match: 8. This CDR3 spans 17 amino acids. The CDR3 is CAISPQGVKSGANVLTF. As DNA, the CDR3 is TGTGCCATCAGTCCCCAGGGGGTTAAATCTGGGGCCAACGTCCTGACTTTC.

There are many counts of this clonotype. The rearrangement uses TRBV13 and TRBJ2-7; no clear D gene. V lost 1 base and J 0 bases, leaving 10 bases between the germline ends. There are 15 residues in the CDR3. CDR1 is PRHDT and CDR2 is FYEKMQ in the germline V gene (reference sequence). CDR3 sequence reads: CASSLVRASSYEQYF. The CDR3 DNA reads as TGTGCCAGCAGCTTAGTTCGCGCCAGCTCCTACGAGCAGTACTTC.

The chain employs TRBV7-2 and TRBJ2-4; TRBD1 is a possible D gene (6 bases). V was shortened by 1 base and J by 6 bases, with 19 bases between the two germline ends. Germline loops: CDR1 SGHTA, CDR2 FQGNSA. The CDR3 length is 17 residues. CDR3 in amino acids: CASSLVAGGSWGNIQYF. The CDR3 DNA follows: TGTGCCAGCAGCTTAGTTGCTGGGGGCAGCTGGGGAAACATTCAGTACTTC.